These 32 T cell receptor beta chains share one sample of origin, sequenced in a study of blood T cell repertoires in COVID-19. The table came from immunoSEQ multiplex PCR; TCRdb's copy has only in-frame clones and leaves some out. The table lists 430,000 or so clones, roughly 90% of them singletons. The specimen sequenced was PBMCs or T cells enriched from blood (not recorded which). These TCRs come from a woman in her late teens or twenties who had been exposed to COVID-19.

This clone was seen a single time. This chain joins TRBV7-8 and TRBJ1-1; a weak D match, TRBD1 (5 bases). Germline values: CDR1 SGHVS, CDR2 FQNEAQ. V lost 5 bases to trimming and J lost 5 bases, with 12 bases between them. CDR3 length: 13 residues. This CDR3 reads CASSQGVLTEAFF. The CDR3 DNA reads TGTGCCAGCAGCCAAGGGGTGTTGACTGAAGCTTTCTTT.

This clone has a handful of counts. As DNA, the CDR3 is TGTGCCAGCAGCCCTCGGGACAGGGGGTATCAGCCCCAGCATTTT. This translates into CASSPRDRGYQPQHF. The J gene is TRBJ1-5, the V gene TRBV4-2; 11 nucleotides agree with TRBD1. CDR3 length: 15 residues. Germline CDR1 is LGHNA and CDR2 is YNFKEQ. The junction had 4 bases not matched to a gene; V was cut back by 4 bases and J by 5 bases.

This sequence joins TRBV20-1 and TRBJ1-2; unclear D gene. The CDR3 contains 10 residues. CDR1 DFQATT and CDR2 SNEGSKA come from the germline V gene (reference sequence). V was cut by 5 bases and J by 9 bases, with 10 bases left in between. Here the CDR3 DNA reads TGCAGTGCTGAGGCTCCACGCTACACCTTC. Its protein product is CSAEAPRYTF.

This clone was counted only a few times. The chain recombines TRBV7-2 with TRBJ1-6; 7 bases line up with TRBD1. The CDR3 runs 14 residues. The J segment lost 10 bases and the V segment lost 1 base, leaving 4 bases of the junction unmatched. CDR1 and CDR2 (germline): SGHTA, FQGNSA. CDR3: CASSLVGGGSPLHF. The CDR3 DNA reads as TGTGCCAGCAGCTTAGTAGGGGGCGGGTCACCCCTCCACTTT.

The gene calls are TRBV19 and TRBJ1-2; 9 bases map to TRBD1. The CDR3 covers 17 residues. CDR1 and CDR2 from the germline V gene are LNHDA and SQIVND (reference sequence). Trimming cost V 4 bases and J 2 bases; bases outside gene matches: 11. The CDR3 region is CASSTRIQGASNYGYTF. As DNA, the CDR3 is TGTGCCAGTAGTACCAGAATACAGGGGGCAAGCAACTATGGCTACACCTTC.

A note on this clone: Additional DNA sequences in this sample encode the identical CDR3. The J gene is TRBJ2-7, the V gene TRBV3-1 (or the pseudogene TRBV3-2); D possibly corresponds to TRBD1 (6 bases). Germline CDR1 reads LGHDT; CDR2 reads YNNKEL (reference sequence). The CDR3 extends over 14 amino acids. V was trimmed by 3 bases and J by 0 bases, leaving 9 bases between them. The CDR3 is CASSQGRGSYEQYF. In DNA, the CDR3 is TGTGCCAGCAGCCAGGGCAGGGGCTCCTACGAGCAGTACTTC.

The CDR3 here is CASSAAGLAGVESSYEQYF. The CDR3, as DNA: TGTGCCAGCAGCGCCGCGGGACTAGCGGGCGTGGAGAGCTCCTACGAGCAGTACTTC. The rearrangement joins TRBV9 to TRBJ2-7; TRBD2 agrees at 12 bases. CDR1 and CDR2 (germline): SGDLS, YYNGEE. The junction had 13 bases not matched to a gene; V was cut back by 3 bases and J by 0 bases. The CDR3 loop spans 19 amino acids.

V and J are TRBV6-5 and TRBJ2-7; 7 bases agree with TRBD1. CDR3 length equals 14 residues. V gave up 4 bases and J gave up 1 base; unmatched junction bases: 4. Germline CDR1 reads MNHEY; CDR2 reads SVGAGI. The CDR3 loop reads CASSFGQASYEQYF. The CDR3 bases are TGTGCCAGCAGTTTCGGACAGGCGTCCTACGAGCAGTACTTC.

The chain recombines TRBV9 with TRBJ1-6; D gene uncertain. Trimming shortened V by 0 bases and J by 10 bases, and 11 bases separated the two germline ends. The germline gives CDR1 SGDLS, CDR2 YYNGEE. CDR3 length: 14 amino acids. CDR3 residues: CASSVGAGQSPLHF. The CDR3 nucleotides are TGTGCCAGCAGCGTAGGGGCAGGCCAATCACCCCTCCACTTT.

The chain carries TRBV12-5 and TRBJ2-2; TRBD2 matches at 7 bases. The CDR3 runs 16 residues. J gave up 2 bases and V 2 bases, and 5 bases lay outside the gene matches. Germline CDR1 is LGHNT and CDR2 is FRNRAP. Here the CDR3 DNA reads TGTGCTAGTGGTTTGTTTGGGGGGGAAAACACCGGGGAGCTGTTTTTT. Protein sequence: CASGLFGGENTGELFF.

V gene TRBV4-2 combines with J gene TRBJ1-1; possible D gene TRBD1, 5 bases. Germline V gene data show CDR1 as LGHNA and CDR2 as YNFKEQ. Trimming left V 4 bases short and J 1 base short, with 13 bases between. This CDR3 has 15 residues. CDR3 in amino acids: CASSPGQGSNTEAFF. CDR3 in DNA: TGTGCCAGCAGCCCTGGTCAGGGTTCGAACACTGAAGCTTTCTTT.

The rearrangement uses TRBV4-1 and TRBJ2-3; D possibly corresponds to TRBD1 (5 bases). Germline CDR1 reads MGHRA; CDR2 reads YSYEKL. The CDR3 covers 16 residues. Trimming removed 1 base from V and 6 bases from J, with 17 bases in between. CDR3 amino acids: CASSQVVPRKGDTQYF. CDR3 nucleotides: TGCGCCAGCAGCCAAGTCGTACCGCGCAAGGGGGATACGCAGTATTTT.

The J gene is TRBJ1-5, the V gene TRBV5-3, with no clear D. TRBV5-3 is marked as an open reading frame, function uncertain. Trimming shortened V by 1 base and J by 4 bases, and 12 bases separated the two germline ends. This CDR3 spans 15 amino acids. The CDR3 DNA reads TGTGCCAGAAGCTTGATCGGGGAGCAAAATCAGCCCCAGCATTTT. Its protein product is CARSLIGEQNQPQHF.

This clone was detected only once. This sequence joins TRBV12-3 or TRBV12-4 and TRBJ1-2; 7 positions agree with TRBD1. The CDR3 loop spans 13 amino acids. J gave up 5 bases and V 7 bases, and 7 bases lay outside the gene matches. The CDR3 DNA reads as TGTGCCAGCACCCTCCGGGACAGATATGGCTACACCTTC. Translating gives CASTLRDRYGYTF.

The V call is TRBV7-2, the J call TRBJ2-1; D gene ambiguous. This CDR3 spans 14 amino acids. From germline, CDR1 is SGHTA and CDR2 FQGNSA. With 4 bases removed from V and 9 bases from J, the gap between germline ends came to 16 bases. The DNA of the CDR3 is TGTGCCAGCAGCTCCGCTCCTCCTACTGCTGAGCAGTTCTTC. Translating gives CASSSAPPTAEQFF.

A single count supports this clone. The gene calls are TRBV24-1 and TRBJ1-5; perhaps TRBD1 as D (6 bases). Per the germline V gene, CDR1 is KGHDR and CDR2 is SFDVKD. V gave up 5 bases and J gave up 0 bases, with 16 bases separating them. This CDR3 contains 17 residues. The DNA for the CDR3 is TGTGCCACCAGTGCACAGGGAGACTTTTATAGCAATCAGCCCCAGCATTTT. Its translation is CATSAQGDFYSNQPQHF.

This clone was seen a single time. The rearrangement links TRBV2 to TRBJ1-6; D possibly corresponds to TRBD1 (5 bases). Trimming removed 7 bases at V and 5 bases at J, with 12 bases between. The CDR3 runs 14 residues. In germline, CDR1 is SNHLY, CDR2 FYNNEI. This CDR3 reads CASKGQGNNSPLHF. CDR3 DNA: TGTGCCAGCAAAGGTCAGGGAAATAATTCACCCCTCCACTTT. The whole variable domain, filled in from reference TRBV2 and TRBJ1-6, reads EPEVTQTPSHQVTQMGQEVILRCVPISNHLYFYWYRQILGQKVEFLVSFYNNEISEKSEIFDDQFSVERPDGSNFTLKIRSTKLEDSAMYFCASKGQGNNSPLHFGNGTRLTVT.

The count of this clone is one. The chain carries TRBV29-1 and TRBJ2-7; 9 nucleotides match TRBD1. CDR3 length: 13 residues. Germline loops: CDR1 SQVTM, CDR2 ANQGSEA. J gave up 5 bases and V 7 bases, and 9 bases lay outside the gene matches. The CDR3 loop reads CSAQRQGDNEQYF. The CDR3 coding sequence is TGCAGCGCTCAAAGACAGGGGGATAACGAGCAGTACTTC.

The chain recombines TRBV7-3 with TRBJ1-6, with 11 bases matching TRBD1. The germline gives CDR1 SGHTA, CDR2 FQGTGA. V shed 4 bases and J 11 bases; nucleotides not matched to a gene: 4. CDR3 size: 14 residues. The CDR3 sequence is CASSSGTGGTPLHF. The CDR3 region has the DNA TGTGCCAGCAGCTCCGGGACAGGGGGTACACCCCTCCACTTT. Full variable domain (remainder filled in from reference TRBV7-3 and TRBJ1-6): GAGVSQTPSNKVTEKGKYVELRCDPISGHTALYWYRQSLGQGPEFLIYFQGTGAADDSGLPNDRFFAVRPEGSVSTLKIQRTERGDSAVYLCASSSGTGGTPLHFGNGTRLTVT.

The chain links TRBV9 to TRBJ1-1, with D tentatively TRBD1 (5 bases). The CDR3 length is 14 residues. V dropped 1 base and J dropped 6 bases, with 13 bases sitting between them. Germline-derived CDR1 and CDR2 are SGDLS and YYNGEE. DNA of the CDR3: TGTGCCAGCAGCGTAATGGCTCAGGGTCCTGAAGCTTTCTTT. Residues: CASSVMAQGPEAFF.

J is TRBJ1-3 and V is TRBV4-3; D might be TRBD1 (5 bases). Trimming pared 3 bases from V and 10 bases from J, leaving 19 bases between. The length of the CDR3 is 15 residues. From germline, CDR1 is LGHNA and CDR2 YSLEER. CDR3 DNA sequence: TGCGCCAGCAGCCAGGCGGGGGGGATTGAGTCTACCATATATTTT. Its translation is CASSQAGGIESTIYF.

The V gene is TRBV9, the J gene TRBJ1-2; 8 bases match TRBD1. CDR3 length: 14 amino acids. The ends lost 3 bases at V and 4 bases at J; junction bases unmatched: 5. CDR1 and CDR2 from the germline V gene are SGDLS and YYNGEE. This CDR3 is CASSDPTGAYGYTF. CDR3 bases: TGTGCCAGCAGCGATCCGACAGGGGCCTATGGCTACACCTTC.

The chain recombines TRBV6-5 with TRBJ2-7; the D gene is possibly TRBD1 (6 bases). CDR3 length equals 15 residues. The germline V gene has CDR1 MNHEY and CDR2 SVGAGI. V was pared by 0 bases and J by 6 bases, with 15 bases between. The CDR3 nucleotides read TGTGCCAGCAGTTACTCGTTGCCCTCCAGGGGCGAGCAGTACTTC. Translation gives CASSYSLPSRGEQYF.

The V and J genes are TRBV10-3 and TRBJ2-7; 10 bases match TRBD2. This CDR3 is built from 17 residues. The V gene's germline CDR1 is ENHRY and CDR2 SYGVKD. The V and J ends lost 2 bases and 4 bases, in that order; junction bases with no gene match: 11. CDR3 nucleotide sequence: TGTGCCATCAGTGAGAAGGCTAGCGGGAGAGGAGGTTACGAGCAGTACTTC. Protein sequence: CAISEKASGRGGYEQYF.

The J gene is TRBJ1-2, the V gene TRBV5-6; D gene unclear. Per germline, CDR1 SGHDT and CDR2 YYEEEE. The CDR3 contains 14 residues. Trimming removed 1 base from V and 1 base from J, with 8 bases in between. The CDR3 DNA is TGTGCCAGCAGCTTGTCTCAGGTTAACTATGGCTACACCTTC. Translating gives CASSLSQVNYGYTF.

The gene calls are TRBV9 and TRBJ2-5, with 7 bases aligning to TRBD1. The CDR3 extends over 15 amino acids. Germline V gene lookup returns CDR1 SGDLS and CDR2 YYNGEE. V dropped 4 bases and J dropped 0; count of bases not matched to a gene: 6. The CDR3 DNA reads as TGTGCCAGCAGCTCAGCGGACAGGTACCAAGAGACCCAGTACTTC. Amino acid sequence: CASSSADRYQETQYF.

Here the CDR3 DNA reads TGCGCCAGCTCGGAGGACTCTGGAAACACCATATATTTT. This encodes CASSEDSGNTIYF. The chain joins TRBV10-1 to TRBJ1-3; D gene uncertain. The CDR3 covers 13 residues. The germline CDR1 and CDR2 sequences are WNHNN and SYGVQD (reference sequence). Trimming took off 8 bases at V and 0 bases at J, with 8 bases between the two ends.

The V and J genes are TRBV30 and TRBJ2-6; D is undetermined. V lost 0 bases and J 4 bases, leaving 10 bases between the germline ends. Germline CDR1 is GTSNPN and CDR2 is SVGIG (reference sequence). The CDR3 length is 15 residues. As DNA, the CDR3 is TGTGCCTGGAGTGTACAGAAGGCCGGGGCCAACGTCCTGACTTTC. This codes for CAWSVQKAGANVLTF.

This chain links TRBV5-5 with TRBJ2-1; the D is unclear. CDR1 is SGHKS and CDR2 is YYEKEE in the germline V gene (reference sequence). The CDR3 runs 16 residues. V was pared by 4 bases and J by 5 bases, with 19 bases between. CDR3 in DNA: TGTGCCAGCAGCCGCCGAGGAGACTTCGAGAACAATGAGCAGTTCTTC. It codes for CASSRRGDFENNEQFF.

CDR3 protein: CASSLFGVGTGSYEQYF. In DNA form, the CDR3 reads TGTGCCAGCAGCTTATTCGGCGTTGGGACAGGCTCCTACGAGCAGTACTTC. The rearrangement joins TRBV7-2 to TRBJ2-7; 8 nucleotides align to TRBD1. The CDR3 has 17 residues. Trimming cost V 2 bases and J 0 bases; bases outside gene matches: 9. Germline-derived CDR1 and CDR2 are SGHTA and FQGNSA.

The genes are TRBV4-2 and TRBJ1-1, with 7 nucleotides matching TRBD1. In germline, CDR1 is LGHNA, CDR2 YNFKEQ. The CDR3 contains 15 residues. With V trimmed by 2 bases and J by 6 bases, 9 bases remained unmatched. Here the CDR3 reads CASSQRGRRSAEAFF. The CDR3 DNA sequence: TGTGCCAGCAGCCAAAGGGGGCGTAGAAGTGCTGAAGCTTTCTTT.

V and J are TRBV9 and TRBJ1-2; 10 bases align to TRBD1. This CDR3 is 17 amino acids long. Trimming took 0 bases from V and 4 from J; bases not matched to a gene: 9. Looked up from germline, CDR1 is SGDLS and CDR2 is YYNGEE. CDR3 bases: TGTGCCAGCAGCGTAGGCCAACTCGGGACAGGGGCCTATGGCTACACCTTC. It codes for CASSVGQLGTGAYGYTF.